Listed here are 14 T cell receptor beta chains from one sample, sequenced in a study of shared clonotypes between healthy human individuals. The repertoire was sequenced with immunoSEQ multiplex PCR; TCRdb's copy has only in-frame clones and lacks some. This sample has about 480,000 clones, with 70% to 80% found just once. Sequencing was performed on PBMCs. These TCRs come from a woman in her 40s in good health. Some clones in this sample may be carry-over from other donors' samples.

The genes are TRBV27 and TRBJ2-5; 8 nucleotides match TRBD2. This CDR3 spans 16 amino acids. The ends lost 4 bases at V and 2 bases at J; junction bases unmatched: 9. Per the germline V gene, CDR1 is MNHEY and CDR2 is SMNVEV (reference sequence). This CDR3 is CASSWTTGTRQETQYF. CDR3 DNA sequence: TGTGCCAGCAGTTGGACCACCGGGACTAGACAAGAGACCCAGTACTTC.

This clone was detected only a few times. The DNA for the CDR3 is TGTGCCAGCAGTCAGGGCGGGGAGCGAGGATTGAACACCATATATTTT. This gives the protein CASSQGGERGLNTIYF. The V call is TRBV27, the J call TRBJ1-3; D might be TRBD1 (5 bases). The V gene's germline CDR1 is MNHEY and CDR2 SMNVEV (reference sequence). The CDR3 is made up of 16 amino acids. V shed 5 bases and J shed 7 bases, with 21 bases lying between them.

This rearrangement joins TRBV19 to TRBJ1-3; D is undetermined. Trimming cost V 6 bases and J 0 bases, with 12 bases left between them. The CDR3 consists of 15 residues. Germline CDR1 reads LNHDA; CDR2 reads SQIVND (reference sequence). The CDR3 DNA reads as TGTGCCAGTAGCGTGGACTGGAGCTCTGGAAACACCATATATTTT. Translation: CASSVDWSSGNTIYF.

The CDR3 is CASSPRAGRVSGELFF. The DNA for the CDR3 is TGTGCCAGCAGCCCACGGGCAGGGCGAGTCTCCGGGGAGCTGTTTTTT. V and J are TRBV4-2 and TRBJ2-2; the D gene is possibly TRBD1 (5 bases). This CDR3 spans 16 amino acids. V lost 4 bases and J 6 bases, leaving 18 bases between the germline ends. The germline V gene encodes CDR1 LGHNA and CDR2 YNFKEQ.

The genes are TRBV4-1 and TRBJ2-2; D perhaps matches TRBD2 (5 bases). CDR1 is MGHRA and CDR2 is YSYEKL in the germline V gene. The V end lost 1 base, the J end lost 5 bases, and 11 bases lay between the germline ends. The CDR3 is made up of 15 amino acids. The CDR3 region has the DNA TGCGCCAGCAGCCAAGTTCGGGGAAATACCGGGGAGCTGTTTTTT. Translating it yields CASSQVRGNTGELFF.

The DNA for the CDR3 is TGTGCCAGCAGTGACGGCAGGGATCTAGCCAAAAACATTCAGTACTTC. It codes for CASSDGRDLAKNIQYF. The chain recombines TRBV25-1 with TRBJ2-4; a possible D gene is TRBD1 (5 bases). Germline V gene sequence: CDR1 MGHDK, CDR2 SYGVNS. V lost 3 bases and J 0 bases, leaving 12 bases between the germline ends. The CDR3 is 16 amino acids.

This rearrangement joins TRBV28 to TRBJ2-3; the match to TRBD2 covers 8 bases. CDR3 length equals 15 residues. V lost 6 bases, J lost 6 bases, and 11 bases stayed unmatched. Germline loops: CDR1 MDHEN, CDR2 SYDVKM. In DNA form, the CDR3 reads TGTGCCAGCAGCATACGCGGGAGGACCATGGATACGCAGTATTTT. This translates into CASSIRGRTMDTQYF.

This clone was seen once. This sequence joins TRBV6-5 and TRBJ2-2, with 10 bases fitting TRBD1. Germline V gene sequence: CDR1 MNHEY, CDR2 SVGAGI. Trimming removed 10 bases from V and 6 bases from J; junction bases left unmatched: 8. The length of the CDR3 is 14 residues. The CDR3 DNA reads as TGTGCCACCCAGCCGGGACAGGGGTCCGGGGAGCTGTTTTTT. It codes for CATQPGQGSGELFF.

The gene calls are TRBV4-2 and TRBJ1-5; 7 nucleotides align to TRBD1. The CDR3 totals 15 residues. CDR1 LGHNA and CDR2 YNFKEQ come from the germline V gene. Germline trimming cut 5 bases from V and 4 bases from J; bases unmatched to any gene: 8. In DNA form, the CDR3 reads TGTGCCAGCAGCTTGGCGGTGACAGGGAATCAGCCCCAGCATTTT. Protein: CASSLAVTGNQPQHF.

The V call is TRBV29-1, the J call TRBJ2-5, with 10 nucleotides matching TRBD1. J lost 3 bases, V lost 1 base, and 5 bases had no gene match. Germline V gives CDR1 SQVTM, CDR2 ANQGSEA. This CDR3 has 15 amino acids. The CDR3 is CSVEGTGGWEETQYF. CDR3 coding DNA: TGCAGCGTTGAAGGGACAGGGGGTTGGGAAGAGACCCAGTACTTC. The variable domain in full, with the rest retrieved from reference TRBV29-1 and TRBJ2-5, is SAVISQKPSRDICQRGTSLTIQCQVDSQVTMMFWYRQQPGQSLTLIATANQGSEATYESGFVIDKFPISRPNLTFSTLTVSNMSPEDSSIYLCSVEGTGGWEETQYFGPGTRLLVL.

The J gene is TRBJ2-3, the V gene TRBV18; the match to TRBD2 covers 12 bases. The CDR3 contains 16 residues. The V gene end was trimmed by 6 bases and the J gene end by 5 bases; junction bases not matched to a gene: 9. Germline loops: CDR1 KGHSH, CDR2 LQKENI. DNA for the CDR3: TGTGCCAGCTCTCCTCTAGCGGGAGGGCCCGGAGATACGCAGTATTTT. Encoded protein: CASSPLAGGPGDTQYF.

V and J are TRBV2 and TRBJ2-5; 11 bases fit TRBD2. The assigned J gene may be wrong: the sequence end matches TRBJ2-7 better. From germline, CDR1 is SNHLY and CDR2 FYNNEI. The CDR3 spans 15 residues. For the CDR3, the DNA is TGTGCCGCCTTATCACTAGCGGGGGAATCCTACGAGCAGTACTTC. It translates to CAALSLAGESYEQYF.

This chain uses TRBV19 with TRBJ1-5; maybe TRBD1 (6 bases). This CDR3 has 14 amino acids. Germline-derived CDR1 and CDR2 are LNHDA and SQIVND (reference sequence). Trimming took off 7 bases at V and 0 bases at J, with 10 bases between the two ends. DNA for the CDR3: TGTGCCAGTACCAGGGGCTTTAGCAATCAGCCCCAGCATTTT. Protein product: CASTRGFSNQPQHF.

The chain couples TRBV2 to TRBJ2-1; D is unclear. The germline V and J ends were trimmed by 3 bases and 4 bases, with 13 bases remaining between them. Germline CDR1 and CDR2: SNHLY and FYNNEI. The length of the CDR3 is 15 residues. Here the CDR3 reads CASSDTASSYNEQFF. The CDR3, as DNA: TGTGCCAGCAGTGATACAGCCTCCAGTTACAATGAGCAGTTCTTC.